A single sample is the source of the 3 T cell receptor beta chains below, sequenced in a study of blood T cell repertoires in COVID-19. Profiling relied on immunoSEQ multiplex PCR, and the TCRdb table lists in-frame clones only, not all of them. The sample gives 150,000 to 200,000 clones, over 70% of which show up once; around 6% is in the top ten. Sequenced: PBMCs or T cells enriched from blood (not recorded which). Receptors were obtained from a woman in her forties with acute COVID-19.

The CDR3 nucleotides read TGTGCCAGCTCTAGGAGTCTGAGTACAGATACGCAGTATTTT. As protein: CASSRSLSTDTQYF. V gene TRBV18 combines with J gene TRBJ2-3; D remains unclear. CDR1 is KGHSH and CDR2 is LQKENI in the germline V gene. V lost 6 bases and J 3 bases, leaving 13 bases between the germline ends. The CDR3 runs to 14 residues.

This sequence joins TRBV27 and TRBJ1-1, with a possible D match to TRBD1 (5 bases). The CDR3 covers 14 residues. The V end was cut by 8 bases, the J end by 5 bases, with 18 bases between. Germline assignment: CDR1 MNHEY and CDR2 SMNVEV (reference sequence). CDR3 amino acids: CASSRLGGLTEAFF. The CDR3 DNA reads as TGTGCCAGCTCCCGGCTCGGGGGGTTGACTGAAGCTTTCTTT.

This clone was detected once. This rearrangement joins TRBV29-1 to TRBJ2-7; 8 nucleotides agree with TRBD1. V shed 5 bases and J 1 base; nucleotides not matched to a gene: 7. The CDR3 has 14 residues. The germline V gene encodes CDR1 SQVTM and CDR2 ANQGSEA. The CDR3 sequence is CSVSGQGGSYEQYF. Written as DNA, the CDR3 is TGCAGCGTTTCCGGACAGGGTGGATCCTACGAGCAGTACTTC.